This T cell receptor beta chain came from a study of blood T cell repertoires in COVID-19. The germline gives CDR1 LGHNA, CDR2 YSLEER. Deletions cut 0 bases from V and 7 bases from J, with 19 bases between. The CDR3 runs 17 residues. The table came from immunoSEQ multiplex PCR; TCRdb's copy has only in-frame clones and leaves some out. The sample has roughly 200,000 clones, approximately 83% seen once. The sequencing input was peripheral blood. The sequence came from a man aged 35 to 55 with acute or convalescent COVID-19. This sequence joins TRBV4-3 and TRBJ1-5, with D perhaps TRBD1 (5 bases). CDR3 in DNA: TGCGCCAGCAGCCAAGATCCGGGGGGGTTGAATGGACAGCCCCAGCATTTT. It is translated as CASSQDPGGLNGQPQHF.